This is a list of T cell receptor beta chains from one sample in a study of T cell repertoires in cytomegalovirus infection. Using its own MiXCR run on the reads, TCRdb lists one record per CDR3 protein. The sample shows 400,000 to 550,000 distinct CDR3 sequences, roughly 12% of them seen only once. Sequenced: PBMCs. These receptor sequences come from a human donor in good health (CMV status not recorded). Some clones in this sample may be carry-over from other donors' samples. Each CDR3 is given with its conserved first and last residue. A D gene is named only where the DNA matches it firmly. Only part of the rows carry a size: once, few, many, or a class if the clone is expanded.

j_call clone_size v_call d_call cdr3_aa cdr3_nt
TRBJ2-7 many TRBV18 TRBD2 CASSLGTSGFSSYEQYF TGTGCCAGCTCACTCGGGACTAGCGGGTTCAGCTCCTACGAGCAGTACTTC
TRBJ1-1 few TRBV19 - CASSIGGGPMNTEAFF TGTGCCAGTAGTATTGGAGGGGGACCCATGAACACTGAAGCTTTCTTT
TRBJ2-1 many TRBV6-2/TRBV6-3 TRBD2 CASRKLKGTSGARSSYNEQFF TGTGCCAGCAGAAAGCTCAAGGGGACTAGCGGGGCGAGGAGCTCCTACAATGAGCAGTTCTTC
TRBJ2-2 few TRBV24-1 - CATSDRGGQRTGELFF TGTGCCACCAGTGATCGAGGGGGACAACGCACCGGGGAGCTGTTTTTT
TRBJ2-2 - TRBV27 - CASTAVPGSPRTGELFF TGTGCCAGCACCGCAGTACCGGGATCCCCGAGGACCGGGGAGCTGTTTTTT
TRBJ2-3 many TRBV4-1 - CASSRPGPNTDTQYF TGCGCCAGCAGCCGCCCGGGACCGAACACAGATACGCAGTATTTT
TRBJ1-4 many TRBV7-9 TRBD1 CASSPFGQGGEKLFF TGTGCCAGCAGCCCATTCGGACAGGGTGGGGAAAAACTGTTTTTT
TRBJ2-7 few TRBV2 TRBD2 CASSEALAGVFEQYF TGTGCCAGCAGTGAAGCCCTAGCGGGAGTTTTCGAGCAGTACTTC
TRBJ1-1 many TRBV7-9 - CASSLVEGLDGAFF TGTGCCAGCAGCTTAGTAGAAGGGCTTGACGGAGCTTTCTTT
TRBJ2-7 few TRBV20-1 TRBD2 CSALGGGDSYEQYF TGCAGTGCGCTGGGGGGGGGAGACTCCTACGAGCAGTACTTC
TRBJ2-7 many TRBV7-8 - CASSLALSVQKPREQYF TGTGCCAGCAGCTTAGCATTGTCGGTTCAAAAACCTAGGGAGCAGTACTTC
TRBJ1-1 - TRBV20-1 - CSARGTVSTEAFF TGCAGTGCTAGAGGGACAGTGAGCACTGAAGCTTTCTTT
TRBJ2-7 - TRBV5-1 TRBD2 CASSLEGLAGGPQNEQYF TGCGCCAGCAGCTTGGAGGGACTAGCGGGAGGCCCGCAGAACGAGCAGTACTTC
TRBJ1-6 - TRBV23-1 TRBD1 CASTGTGRNSPLHF TGCGCCAGCACCGGGACAGGGCGCAATTCACCCCTCCACTTT
TRBJ1-1 many TRBV6-5 - CASSYSRERGNTEAFF TGTGCCAGCAGTTACTCGAGGGAGCGCGGTAACACTGAAGCTTTCTTT
TRBJ1-5 - TRBV19 - CASCPGQLQPQHF TGTGCCAGCTGCCCGGGACAATTACAGCCCCAGCATTTT
TRBJ1-5 many TRBV6-1 - CASSESDSNQPQHF TGTGCCAGCAGTGAAAGCGATAGCAATCAGCCCCAGCATTTT
TRBJ2-7 many TRBV7-2 - CASSLSSSFSSYEQYF TGTGCCAGCAGCTTGTCCTCTAGTTTTTCCTCCTACGAGCAGTACTTC
TRBJ2-1 - TRBV2 TRBD2 CASSVPRGTSGGRTYNEQFF TGTGCCAGCAGTGTCCCCAGGGGGACTAGCGGGGGTAGAACCTACAATGAGCAGTTCTTC
TRBJ1-5 few TRBV2 TRBD1 CASDFGQGNQPQHF TGTGCCAGCGACTTCGGACAGGGCAATCAGCCCCAGCATTTT
TRBJ2-2 - TRBV18 - CASSQDKLIGELFF TGTGCCAGCTCACAGGACAAACTGATCGGGGAGCTGTTTTTT
TRBJ2-1 many TRBV28 - CASSPEPSDYNEQFF TGTGCCAGCAGTCCCGAACCTAGCGATTACAATGAGCAGTTCTTC
TRBJ2-6 many TRBV7-2 - CASSPQLSGANVLTF TGTGCCAGCAGCCCCCAATTGTCTGGGGCCAACGTCCTGACTTTC
TRBJ2-1 many TRBV5-4 TRBD2 CASSLQASGGANSNEQFF TGTGCCAGCAGCTTGCAAGCTAGCGGGGGGGCCAATAGCAATGAGCAGTTCTTC
TRBJ2-7 - TRBV29-1 - CSVERYPSYEQYF TGCAGCGTAGAGCGGTATCCCTCCTACGAGCAGTACTTC
TRBJ1-2 many TRBV28 - CASSPYDSYGYTF TGTGCCAGCAGTCCTTACGACAGCTATGGCTACACCTTC
TRBJ2-7 many TRBV9 TRBD1 CASSLGQAKGYEQYF TGTGCCAGCAGCTTGGGACAGGCCAAAGGCTACGAGCAGTACTTC
TRBJ1-5 many TRBV7-8 - CASSLLEGVNQPQHF TGTGCCAGCAGCCTATTGGAAGGGGTCAATCAGCCCCAGCATTTT
TRBJ2-1 - TRBV3-1 - CASSQGGGGGEQFF TGTGCCAGCAGCCAAGGGGGGGGCGGCGGTGAGCAGTTCTTC
TRBJ1-5 many TRBV7-8 - CASSGIVGGGNQPQHF TGTGCCAGCAGCGGCATAGTCGGGGGAGGCAATCAGCCCCAGCATTTT
TRBJ1-2 many TRBV7-2 - CASSQDRANYGYTF TGTGCCAGCAGCCAGGACAGAGCTAACTATGGCTACACCTTC
TRBJ1-1 many TRBV28 - CASSFHYGRNTEAFF TGTGCCAGCAGTTTCCACTACGGCAGGAACACTGAAGCTTTCTTT
TRBJ2-7 many TRBV7-2 TRBD1 CASSRGQRTYEQYF TGTGCCAGCAGCCGGGGACAGAGAACCTACGAGCAGTACTTC
TRBJ2-1 few TRBV20-1 - CSASDSETMSRFF TGCAGTGCTAGTGACAGCGAGACGATGTCTCGGTTCTTC
TRBJ2-2 many TRBV4-1 TRBD2 CASSQDLIAGGLTGELFF TGCGCCAGCAGCCAAGACTTAATAGCGGGGGGATTGACCGGGGAGCTGTTTTTT
TRBJ2-5 many TRBV12-3/TRBV12-4 - CASKARTASKETQYF TGTGCCAGCAAAGCCAGGACGGCTTCAAAAGAGACCCAGTACTTC
TRBJ1-1 many TRBV29-1 - CSVEERRAFF TGCAGCGTTGAAGAGAGGAGAGCTTTCTTT
TRBJ2-3 many TRBV7-2 TRBD2 CASSFVTGGTDTQYF TGTGCCAGCAGCTTCGTGACGGGAGGGACAGATACGCAGTATTTT
TRBJ2-2 many TRBV7-3 TRBD2 CASRAGTNTGELFF TGTGCCAGCAGAGCGGGGACGAACACCGGGGAGCTGTTTTTT
TRBJ1-2 - TRBV2 - CASSDPWFF TGTGCCAGCAGTGATCCGTGGTTCTTC
TRBJ1-5 - TRBV2 - CASSESNPGGNQPQHF TGTGCCAGCAGTGAGTCCAACCCGGGCGGCAATCAGCCCCAGCATTTT
TRBJ1-2 many TRBV6-1 - CASTFDINYGYTF TGTGCCAGCACCTTCGACATCAACTATGGCTACACCTTC
TRBJ2-5 many TRBV6-2/TRBV6-3 TRBD1 CASSHGAGGTQYF TGTGCCAGCAGTCACGGCGCAGGGGGGACCCAGTACTTC
TRBJ2-3 many TRBV7-2 - CASSSRGHYTDTQYF TGTGCCAGCAGCTCCCGGGGACACTACACAGATACGCAGTATTTT
TRBJ2-1 many TRBV3-1 TRBD2 CASVREGGYNEQFF TGTGCCAGCGTCCGGGAGGGAGGCTACAATGAGCAGTTCTTC
TRBJ2-3 - TRBV29-1 TRBD1 CSVPGQGADTQYF TGCAGCGTTCCGGGACAGGGTGCGGATACGCAGTATTTT
TRBJ2-2 - TRBV6-1 - CASSAGGGELFF TGTGCCAGCAGCGCGGGTGGCGGGGAGCTGTTTTTT
TRBJ2-5 few TRBV20-1 TRBD1 CSARLEGSGQIQETQYF TGCAGTGCTAGGCTCGAAGGGTCGGGACAGATTCAAGAGACCCAGTACTTC
TRBJ2-3 - TRBV9 TRBD1 CASSPTGGSDTQYF TGTGCCAGCAGCCCGACAGGGGGCTCAGATACGCAGTATTTT
TRBJ2-2 many TRBV30 TRBD2 CAWSVQGGTGELFF TGTGCCTGGAGTGTCCAGGGAGGGACCGGGGAGCTGTTTTTT
TRBJ1-3 many TRBV20-1 - CSAKQGSSSGNTIYF TGCAGTGCTAAACAGGGTTCGAGCTCTGGAAACACCATATATTTT
TRBJ1-1 many TRBV5-1 TRBD1 CASSSKQGARGTEAFF TGCGCCAGCAGCTCTAAACAGGGGGCGCGTGGCACTGAAGCTTTCTTT
TRBJ1-6 many TRBV20-1 - CSASGRSSYNSPLHF TGCAGTGCTAGTGGCAGGAGCTCCTATAATTCACCCCTCCACTTT
TRBJ2-3 - TRBV10-2 TRBD2 CASTGLGNFDTQYF TGCGCCAGTACGGGACTAGGCAACTTCGATACGCAGTATTTT
TRBJ2-1 - TRBV3-1 - CASSQAQGGEQFF TGTGCCAGCAGCCAAGCACAGGGTGGTGAGCAGTTCTTC
TRBJ1-6 - TRBV5-4 - CASSLPGRGSPLHF TGTGCCAGCAGCTTGCCAGGAAGGGGTTCTCCCCTCCACTTT
TRBJ2-1 many TRBV12-3/TRBV12-4 TRBD2 CASSTSGSYNEQFF TGTGCCAGCAGTACTAGCGGGAGCTACAATGAGCAGTTCTTC
TRBJ2-2 few TRBV2 TRBD1 CASTQGAGELFF TGTGCCAGCACCCAGGGGGCCGGGGAGCTGTTTTTT
TRBJ1-1 few TRBV6-5 - CASSYTERQVAFF TGTGCCAGCAGTTACACGGAAAGACAAGTAGCTTTCTTT
TRBJ1-4 few TRBV10-3 - CAISESQGGSEKLFF TGTGCCATCAGTGAGTCCCAGGGAGGTAGTGAAAAACTGTTTTTT